This paragraph reports one TCR beta chain. Its antigen remains unidentified. No base qualities exist here, and no much larger clone lies one base off it. This entry is derived from a study of persistence of HIV-infected CD4 T cells (dated by TCRdb to about 2020). Regarding the research as a whole: CMV- and HIV-1 Gag-responding CD4+ T cells were isolated from ART-treated individuals so that antigen-driven clonal expansion of HIV-1-infected cells could be examined. The median time the participants had spent on suppressive ART was more than 7 years. Peripheral blood samples of up to roughly 180 mL were taken at multiple time points, with the exception of a couple of participants who underwent leukapheresis at a single time point. The clonality of all cells in each sorted population was assessed by TCRbeta sequencing, whereas the clonality of infected cells was assessed by proviral sequencing. Cross-participant TCR cluster analysis included about 8 participants for CMV and six or seven participants for Gag.

The immunoSEQ hsTCRB assay version 4, run in survey mode, was used to sequence TCRbeta repertoires from genomic DNA. For TCRbeta sequencing, genomic DNA was diluted to approximately 9 ng/uL, with up to 1 ug used per sample. The study's own analysis went as follows. Analysis of the TCRbeta data was done in ImmunoSeq Analyzer 3.0, and diversity was computed on productive nucleotide rearrangements. Using the Immunarch R package, lower-bound TCR diversity was estimated with the improved Chao index and clonality was estimated with the Gini coefficient. Different nucleotide rearrangements encoding the same CDR3beta amino acid sequence were counted as distinct clonotypes. Differential abundance analysis found TCRbeta sequences that were significantly enriched in antigen-responding cells compared with anti-CD3/anti-CD28-activated cells. Using predicted peptide-MHC specificity as the basis, GLIPH2 grouped TCRs into clusters, both for each participant individually and for the merged data sets that combined participants. TCRdb obtained this table from immuneACCESS and retained in-frame rearrangements with V and J assigned. These tables miss some clones; where compared with another copy, unresolved V genes account for less than half of the shortfall, and the remainder is unexplained. The DNA gave D and trimming, while V, J and clone size come from that table. The sample data list fewer than 30,000 clones, and around 80% of these were observed just once. The ten most abundant clones make up 3.5% to 5% of the sample.

V drops 2 bases and J drops 8 bases, leaving 13 bases in between. Including the terminal cysteine and phenylalanine, the CDR3 comprises 14 residues. Kept here is only the CDR3 DNA, which spans 42 bases and is read in frame from base 1. CDR1 KGHSH and CDR2 LQKENI were looked up in the germline V gene. Taken with the paper, the label for treatment or condition translates to: suppressive antiretroviral therapy. Cells were stimulated with lysates of CMV-infected fibroblasts at approximately 9 ug/mL. Nonresponding CD40L-negative CD69-negative CD45RO-high memory CD4+ T cells were sorted as memory populations depleted of antigen-responding cells. HIV-1-infected adults in whom suppressive ART had been started during chronic infection were enrolled as participants. Participants had undetectable plasma HIV-1 RNA below 50 copies/mL for at least 4 years. To be included, participants needed a CD4+ T cell count above 400 cells/uL and a positive CMV serology. Before stimulation, PBMCs were isolated using density centrifugation and then depleted of CD8+ T cells. CD8-depleted PBMCs were stimulated for around 20 hours with anti-CD28/CD49d costimulation, CD40-blocking antibody and enfuvirtide to prevent new infections. Cell sorting was done on a Beckman Coulter MoFlo Legacy or XDP sorter, and dead cells were excluded with propidium iodide. Genomic DNA was extracted using the QIAamp DNA Mini Kit for samples with more than one million cells and using the Quick-DNA Microprep Kit for all other samples.

Broad study findings and their caveats: Enrichment of degenerate expanded CDR3beta sequences was found in antigen-responding cells, suggesting convergent selection of CD4+ responses to CMV and Gag. Only a small number of individuals took part in the study, and the range of antigens tested was limited. Because the TCR analyses were done in bulk, restricting them to just the rare CMV-responding cells that actually carried HIV-1 proviruses was not possible. TCRbeta richness in CMV- and Gag-responding cells was significantly lower than in anti-CD3/anti-CD28-responding cells; CMV-responding cells had higher oligoclonality than CD3/CD28-stimulated and Gag-responding cells. Within the same sorted populations, how oligoclonal the TCRs were correlated with how oligoclonal the proviruses were.

The chain joins TRBV18 to TRBJ2-1; no D gene call is confident. The specimen was CD4+ T cells sorted from PBMCs after roughly 17-hour stimulation, collected from a patient who received antiretroviral therapy. The cell subset or site label corresponds to: CD40L-CD69- CD45RO-high memory CD4 T cells not responding to CMV lysate. The source of this sequence is an adult man with HIV who was CMV-seropositive. CDR3 region: CASSPNLGLDEQFF. The nucleotides are TGTGCCAGCTCACCAAACTTAGGGTTGGATGAGCAGTTCTTC.